These 30 T cell receptor beta chains were sequenced from one sample in a study of OX40 agonist ivuxolimab in advanced cancers. TCRdb's table, derived via immunoSEQ multiplex PCR, lists solely in-frame clones and lacks some. The sample yields 100,000 or so clones, roughly nine tenths seen once. The sequences come from CD4+ or CD8+ T cells sorted from blood, collected in a trial of the OX40 agonist ivuxolimab. The receptors shown here come from an adult with an advanced solid tumor such as melanoma, head and neck, liver or kidney cancer.

The table lists this clone with a count of one. V usage is TRBV12-5 and J usage is TRBJ1-1; a possible D gene is TRBD1 (6 bases). The germline gives CDR1 LGHNT, CDR2 FRNRAP. V gave up 1 base and J gave up 3 bases, with 15 bases separating them. This CDR3 has 16 amino acids. CDR3 in amino acids: CASGLDYRVTDTEAFF. The CDR3 DNA sequence: TGTGCTAGTGGTTTGGACTACAGGGTAACGGACACTGAAGCTTTCTTT.

The J gene is TRBJ2-1, the V gene TRBV27, with 8 bases fitting TRBD1. Germline lookup yields CDR1 MNHEY and CDR2 SMNVEV (reference sequence). The CDR3 totals 14 residues. The trim removed 5 bases at V and 2 bases at J, leaving 2 bases unmatched. CDR3 sequence reads: CASSTTGAYNEQFF. The CDR3, as DNA: TGTGCCAGCAGTACGACAGGGGCCTACAATGAGCAGTTCTTC.

The chain recombines TRBV6-1 with TRBJ2-7, with 7 bases aligning to TRBD1. The CDR3 covers 16 residues. Trimming at V came to 2 bases and at J to 1 base, leaving 8 bases not matched to a gene. CDR1 is MNHNS, CDR2 SASEGT, per germline. The chain's CDR3 is CASSEHRDRVSYEQYF. The CDR3 nucleotides read TGTGCCAGCAGTGAACACCGGGACAGAGTTTCCTACGAGCAGTACTTC.

The chain recombines TRBV13 with TRBJ1-2, with 7 positions matching TRBD1. The CDR3 totals 16 residues. Germline-derived CDR1 and CDR2 are PRHDT and FYEKMQ (reference sequence). The V gene end was trimmed by 5 bases and the J gene end by 0 bases; junction bases not matched to a gene: 9. This CDR3 reads CASSRGGQESNYGYTF. CDR3 in DNA: TGTGCCAGCAGCCGAGGGGGCCAGGAGTCTAACTATGGCTACACCTTC.

Concerning this clone itself: The same CDR3 is also encoded by other DNA sequences in this sample. The rearrangement uses TRBV9 and TRBJ2-5; D possibly matches TRBD1 or TRBD2 (5 bases each). Trimming left V 0 bases short and J 3 bases short, with 6 bases between. Germline CDR1 and CDR2: SGDLS and YYNGEE. The CDR3 is made up of 13 amino acids. The CDR3 DNA sequence: TGTGCCAGCAGCGTAGGGGGGAAAGAGACCCAGTACTTC. Residues: CASSVGGKETQYF.

The chain recombines TRBV7-6 with TRBJ1-3; TRBD1 is a possible D gene (5 bases). V lost 5 bases, J lost 1 base, and 15 bases lay in between. The CDR3 extends over 16 amino acids. CDR1 is SGHVS, CDR2 FNYEAQ, per germline. The CDR3 DNA reads as TGTGCCAGCAGCCTGACTCCCGAGGGGTCTGGAAACACCATATATTTT. This encodes CASSLTPEGSGNTIYF.

The chain carries TRBV19 and TRBJ2-2, with D uncertain. The CDR3 is 12 amino acids. V dropped 5 bases and J dropped 5 bases, with 6 bases sitting between them. The V gene's germline CDR1 is LNHDA and CDR2 SQIVND (reference sequence). CDR3 coding DNA: TGTGCCAGTAGTTTCGCTACCGGGGAGCTGTTTTTT. Translated: CASSFATGELFF.

This rearrangement joins TRBV11-2 to TRBJ1-1; TRBD1 matches 11 bases. Germline CDR1 and CDR2: SGHAT and FQNNGV. The V and J ends lost 3 bases and 0 bases, in that order; junction bases with no gene match: 6. The CDR3 consists of 17 residues. This CDR3 reads CASSFWDRGDLNTEAFF. The CDR3 DNA reads TGTGCCAGCAGCTTCTGGGACAGGGGGGACCTGAACACTGAAGCTTTCTTT. The full variable domain, in which reference TRBV11-2 and TRBJ1-1 provide the parts outside the CDR3, is EAGVAQSPRYKIIEKRQSVAFWCNPISGHATLYWYQQILGQGPKLLIQFQNNGVVDDSQLPKDRFSAERLKGVDSTLKIQPAKLEDSAVYLCASSFWDRGDLNTEAFFGQGTRLTVV.

The V gene is TRBV27, the J gene TRBJ2-2; TRBD1 is a possible D gene (6 bases). This CDR3 region has 15 residues. Trimming cost V 4 bases and J 0 bases, with 9 bases left between them. Germline V gives CDR1 MNHEY, CDR2 SMNVEV (reference sequence). The CDR3 is CASSSRTANTGELFF. The DNA for the CDR3 is TGTGCCAGCAGTTCCCGGACAGCGAACACCGGGGAGCTGTTTTTT.

With regard to this clone: The sample has other DNA sequences that encode this CDR3 too. J is TRBJ2-7 and V is TRBV27; D possibly matches TRBD1 or TRBD2 (5 bases each). Trimming cost V 0 bases and J 4 bases, with 7 bases left between them. This CDR3 comprises 13 residues. Germline lookup yields CDR1 MNHEY and CDR2 SMNVEV (reference sequence). The CDR3 sequence: CASSLSGGYEQYF. The CDR3 DNA follows: TGTGCCAGCAGTTTATCTGGGGGATACGAGCAGTACTTC.

The rearrangement uses TRBV7-9 and TRBJ2-7; 7 nucleotides agree with TRBD1. V shed 1 base and J 2 bases; nucleotides not matched to a gene: 11. The germline CDR1 and CDR2 sequences are SEHNR and FQNEAQ (reference sequence). There are 17 residues in the CDR3. The CDR3 DNA is TGTGCCAGCAGCTTAGATGTGGTGACAGGGACGGCCTACGAGCAGTACTTC. Translated, it gives CASSLDVVTGTAYEQYF.

The V call is TRBV30, the J call TRBJ1-1; D is ambiguous. Trimming pared 5 bases from V and 0 bases from J, leaving 4 bases between. This CDR3 is built from 11 residues. Germline-derived CDR1 and CDR2 are GTSNPN and SVGIG (reference sequence). Here the CDR3 reads CAWGMNTEAFF. The CDR3 coding sequence is TGTGCCTGGGGTATGAACACTGAAGCTTTCTTT.

The genes are TRBV19 and TRBJ2-7, with D maybe TRBD1 (6 bases). This CDR3 has 13 amino acids. The germline gives CDR1 LNHDA, CDR2 SQIVND (reference sequence). The V end was cut by 4 bases, the J end by 3 bases, with 10 bases between. The CDR3 nucleotides read TGTGCCAGTAGTACTACAGGGAGCTACGAGCAGTACTTC. Encoded protein: CASSTTGSYEQYF. Complete variable domain (other parts from reference TRBV19 and TRBJ2-7): DGGITQSPKYLFRKEGQNVTLSCEQNLNHDAMYWYRQDPGQGLRLIYYSQIVNDFQKGDIAEGYSVSREKKESFPLTVTSAQKNPTAFYLCASSTTGSYEQYFGPGTRLTVT.

The chain is built from TRBV2 and TRBJ1-2; D is perhaps TRBD1 (5 bases). The V end was cut by 5 bases, the J end by 4 bases, with 14 bases between. This CDR3 has 14 residues. Germline CDR1 is SNHLY and CDR2 is FYNNEI. In DNA form, the CDR3 reads TGTGCCAGCAGTCCTGAGACAGAATCCTATGGCTACACCTTC. It is translated as CASSPETESYGYTF.

The chain uses TRBV9 and TRBJ1-2; 7 nucleotides align to TRBD1. J lost 6 bases, V lost 4 bases, and 15 bases had no gene match. The CDR3 totals 16 residues. Germline assignment: CDR1 SGDLS and CDR2 YYNGEE. CDR3 residues: CASSSDDFHTGDGYTF. Here the CDR3 DNA reads TGTGCCAGCAGCTCAGACGATTTTCACACAGGGGATGGCTACACCTTC.

The chain joins TRBV2 to TRBJ2-7; tentative D call: TRBD1 (7 bases). Trimming shortened V by 5 bases and J by 4 bases, and 18 bases separated the two germline ends. The CDR3 is made up of 15 amino acids. Germline loops: CDR1 SNHLY, CDR2 FYNNEI. CDR3: CASSWGEGTDYEQYF. CDR3 nucleotide sequence: TGTGCCAGCAGTTGGGGGGAAGGGACAGATTACGAGCAGTACTTC.

The V gene is TRBV2, the J gene TRBJ1-3; weak D call: TRBD1 (5 bases). The V end lost 3 bases, the J end lost 1 base, and 10 bases lay between the germline ends. The CDR3 has 15 amino acids. The germline V gene encodes CDR1 SNHLY and CDR2 FYNNEI. This CDR3 reads CASSEGSGSGNTIYF. In DNA, the CDR3 is TGTGCCAGCAGTGAGGGATCAGGGTCTGGAAACACCATATATTTT.

This rearrangement joins TRBV10-3 to TRBJ2-3; 11 nucleotides agree with TRBD2. The germline V gene encodes CDR1 ENHRY and CDR2 SYGVKD. Trimming at V came to 4 bases and at J to 4 bases, leaving 13 bases not matched to a gene. This CDR3 has 18 residues. CDR3 sequence reads: CAISGAVPLAGGPDTQYF. In nucleotides, the CDR3 is TGTGCCATCAGTGGAGCCGTCCCTTTAGCGGGGGGGCCAGATACGCAGTATTTT.

The chain links TRBV6-5 to TRBJ2-7; 9 bases align to TRBD1. V lost 4 bases, J lost 0 bases, and 7 bases stayed unmatched. The CDR3 loop spans 16 amino acids. Germline V gene lookup returns CDR1 MNHEY and CDR2 SVGAGI. The CDR3: CASSWTGATFSYEQYF. CDR3 DNA sequence: TGTGCCAGCAGTTGGACAGGGGCAACGTTCTCCTACGAGCAGTACTTC.

The genes are TRBV25-1 and TRBJ1-1; D is uncertain. V lost 5 bases to trimming and J lost 1 base, with 8 bases between them. Germline V gene data show CDR1 as MGHDK and CDR2 as SYGVNS. This CDR3 has 13 residues. The CDR3 sequence: CASSFPGNTEAFF. Here the CDR3 DNA reads TGTGCCAGCAGTTTTCCAGGGAACACTGAAGCTTTCTTT. The whole variable domain, filled in from reference TRBV25-1 and TRBJ1-1, reads EADIYQTPRYLVIGTGKKITLECSQTMGHDKMYWYQQDPGMELHLIHYSYGVNSTEKGDLSSESTVSRIRTEHFPLTLESARPSHTSQYLCASSFPGNTEAFFGQGTRLTVV.

The CDR3 spells CASSQGFGGNQPQHF. Written as DNA, the CDR3 is TGCGCCAGCAGCCAAGGGTTTGGGGGCAATCAGCCCCAGCATTTT. The chain joins TRBV4-1 to TRBJ1-5; D is unclear. Trimming left V 1 base short and J 2 bases short, with 9 bases between. From germline, CDR1 is MGHRA and CDR2 YSYEKL. This CDR3 has 15 residues.

The rearrangement uses TRBV6-5 and TRBJ2-5; 7 bases map to TRBD2. The CDR3 has 12 amino acids. V was clipped by 5 bases and J by 5 bases; unmatched bases: 2. Germline-derived CDR1 and CDR2 are MNHEY and SVGAGI. The CDR3 region has the DNA TGTGCCAGCAGTATCGGGGGGGAGACCCAGTACTTC. Translation gives CASSIGGETQYF.

The chain employs TRBV27 and TRBJ1-1, with no clear D. This CDR3 has 13 residues. The V gene's germline CDR1 is MNHEY and CDR2 SMNVEV (reference sequence). Between the trimmed V and J ends, which lost 3 bases and 7 bases, there was a span of 12 bases. The CDR3 bases are TGTGCCAGCAGTTTGGTTTCAGGCCGTGAAGCTTTCTTT. It encodes CASSLVSGREAFF.

The chain links TRBV4-2 to TRBJ1-1, with D possibly TRBD1 on 5 matching bases. Between the trimmed V and J ends, which lost 5 bases and 10 bases, there was a span of 20 bases. Per germline, CDR1 LGHNA and CDR2 YNFKEQ. The CDR3 loop spans 14 amino acids. CDR3 bases: TGTGCCAGCAGCTTGGGGCAGTACCTACCTGGAGCTTTCTTT. It is translated as CASSLGQYLPGAFF.

The DNA for the CDR3 is TGTGCCAGCAGGTCGACAGGGAACTCCTTTAACTATGGCTACACCTTC. Amino acid sequence: CASRSTGNSFNYGYTF. The chain carries TRBV7-9 and TRBJ1-2; TRBD1 matches at 7 bases. This CDR3 spans 16 amino acids. J lost 1 base, V lost 6 bases, and 11 bases had no gene match. Germline V lookup: CDR1 SEHNR, CDR2 FQNEAQ (reference sequence).

The rearrangement joins TRBV15 to TRBJ2-3; the D is unclear. The CDR3 has 13 residues. V was shortened by 3 bases and J by 5 bases, with 9 bases between the two germline ends. The germline CDR1 and CDR2 sequences are LNHNV and YYDKDF (reference sequence). CDR3 coding DNA: TGTGCCACCAGCAGTCTGAGGCAAGATACGCAGTATTTT. Its translation: CATSSLRQDTQYF.

V and J are TRBV5-1 and TRBJ1-3; D unclear. V dropped 0 bases and J dropped 0 bases, with 7 bases sitting between them. This CDR3 region has 15 residues. Per the germline V gene, CDR1 is SGHRS and CDR2 is YFSETQ. CDR3 in amino acids: CASSLGESSGNTIYF. The DNA for the CDR3 is TGCGCCAGCAGCTTGGGGGAGAGCTCTGGAAACACCATATATTTT.

The rearrangement links TRBV11-2 to TRBJ1-1, with D maybe TRBD1 (6 bases). With 5 bases removed from V and 4 bases from J, the gap between germline ends came to 17 bases. Germline CDR1 SGHAT, CDR2 FQNNGV. There are 15 residues in the CDR3. The CDR3, as DNA: TGTGCCAGCAGCAATAGAGTCAGGGGTAGCACTGAAGCTTTCTTT. This sequence encodes CASSNRVRGSTEAFF.

The chain is built from TRBV18 and TRBJ1-4; 10 bases are a match to TRBD1. This CDR3 is built from 14 residues. CDR1 and CDR2 from the germline V gene are KGHSH and LQKENI. J gave up 8 bases and V 6 bases, and 6 bases lay outside the gene matches. The CDR3 loop is CASSPGQGNEKLFF. In DNA form, the CDR3 reads TGTGCCAGCTCCCCGGGACAGGGGAACGAAAAACTGTTTTTT. Full variable domain (remainder filled in from reference TRBV18 and TRBJ1-4): NAGVMQNPRHLVRRRGQEARLRCSPMKGHSHVYWYRQLPEEGLKFMVYLQKENIIDESGMPKERFSAEFPKEGPSILRIQQVVRGDSAAYFCASSPGQGNEKLFFGSGTQLSVL.

The chain has TRBV4-3 and TRBJ1-1; 11 bases are shared with TRBD1. Unmatched junction bases numbered 2, after V lost 4 bases and J lost 7 bases. The CDR3 extends over 13 amino acids. The germline CDR1 and CDR2 sequences are LGHNA and YSLEER. As DNA, the CDR3 is TGCGCCAGCAGCCCGGGACAGGGGGGTGAAGCTTTCTTT. Translating it yields CASSPGQGGEAFF.